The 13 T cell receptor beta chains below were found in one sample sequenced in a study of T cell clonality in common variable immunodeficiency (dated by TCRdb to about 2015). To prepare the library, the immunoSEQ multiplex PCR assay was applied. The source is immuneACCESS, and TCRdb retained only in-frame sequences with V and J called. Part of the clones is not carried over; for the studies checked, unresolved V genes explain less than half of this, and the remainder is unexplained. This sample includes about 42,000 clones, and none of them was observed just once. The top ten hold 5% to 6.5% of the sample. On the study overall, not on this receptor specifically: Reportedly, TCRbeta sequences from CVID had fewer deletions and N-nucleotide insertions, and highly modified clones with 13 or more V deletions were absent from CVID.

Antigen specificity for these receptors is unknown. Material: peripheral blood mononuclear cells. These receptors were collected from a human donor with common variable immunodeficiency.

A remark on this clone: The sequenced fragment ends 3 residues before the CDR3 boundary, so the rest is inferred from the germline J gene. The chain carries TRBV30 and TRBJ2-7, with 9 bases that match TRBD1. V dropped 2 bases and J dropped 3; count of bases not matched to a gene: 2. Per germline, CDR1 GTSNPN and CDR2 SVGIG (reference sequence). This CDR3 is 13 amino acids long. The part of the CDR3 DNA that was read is TGTGCCTGGAGTTGGACAGGGGACTACGAG. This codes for CAWSWTGDYE. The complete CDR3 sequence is CAWSWTGDYEQYF.

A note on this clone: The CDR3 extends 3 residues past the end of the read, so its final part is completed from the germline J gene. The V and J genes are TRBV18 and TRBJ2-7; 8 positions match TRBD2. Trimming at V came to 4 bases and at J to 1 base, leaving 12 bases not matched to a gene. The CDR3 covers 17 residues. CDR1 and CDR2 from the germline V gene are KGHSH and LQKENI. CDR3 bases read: TGTGCCAGCTCACTAACTGTGACTAGCGCGTCATCCTACGAG. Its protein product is CASSLTVTSASSYE. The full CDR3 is CASSLTVTSASSYEQYF.

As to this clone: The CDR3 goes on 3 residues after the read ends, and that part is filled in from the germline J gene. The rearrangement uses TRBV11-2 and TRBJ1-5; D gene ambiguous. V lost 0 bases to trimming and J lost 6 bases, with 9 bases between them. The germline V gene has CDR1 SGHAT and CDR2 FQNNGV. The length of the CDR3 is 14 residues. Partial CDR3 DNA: TGTGCCAGCAGCTTAGATTTGGTCGGTCAGCCC. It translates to CASSLDLVGQP. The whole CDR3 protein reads CASSLDLVGQPQHF.

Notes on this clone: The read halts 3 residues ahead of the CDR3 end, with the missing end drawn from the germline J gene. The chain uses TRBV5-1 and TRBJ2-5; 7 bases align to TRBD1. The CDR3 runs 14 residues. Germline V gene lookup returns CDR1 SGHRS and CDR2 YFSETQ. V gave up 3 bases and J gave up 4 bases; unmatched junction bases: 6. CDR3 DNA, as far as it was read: TGCGCCAGCAGCTCGGGACAGTCTCCAGAGACC. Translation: CASSSGQSPET. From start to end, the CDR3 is CASSSGQSPETQYF.

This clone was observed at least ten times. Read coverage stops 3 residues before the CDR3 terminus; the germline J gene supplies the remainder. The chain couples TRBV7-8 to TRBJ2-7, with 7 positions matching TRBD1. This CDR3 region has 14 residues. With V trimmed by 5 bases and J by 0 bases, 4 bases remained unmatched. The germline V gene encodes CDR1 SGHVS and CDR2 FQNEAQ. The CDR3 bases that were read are TGTGCCAGCAGCCTTACAGGGGTCTCCTACGAG. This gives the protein CASSLTGVSYE. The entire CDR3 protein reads CASSLTGVSYEQYF.

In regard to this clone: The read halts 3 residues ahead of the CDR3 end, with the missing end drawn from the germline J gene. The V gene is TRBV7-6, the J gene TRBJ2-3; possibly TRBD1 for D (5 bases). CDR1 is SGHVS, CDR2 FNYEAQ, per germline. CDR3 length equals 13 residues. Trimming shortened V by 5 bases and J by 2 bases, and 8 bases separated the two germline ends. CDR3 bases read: TGTGCCAGCAGCCCAGGGAACACAGATACG. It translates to CASSPGNTDT. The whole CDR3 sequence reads CASSPGNTDTQYF.

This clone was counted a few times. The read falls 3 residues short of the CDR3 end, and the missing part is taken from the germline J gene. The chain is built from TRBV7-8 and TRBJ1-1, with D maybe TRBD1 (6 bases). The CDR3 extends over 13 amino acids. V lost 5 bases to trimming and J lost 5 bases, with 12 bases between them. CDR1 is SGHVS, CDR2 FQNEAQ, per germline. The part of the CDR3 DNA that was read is TGTGCCAGCAGCCTAAGTCAGGGGACTGAA. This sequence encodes CASSLSQGTE. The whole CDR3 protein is CASSLSQGTEAFF.

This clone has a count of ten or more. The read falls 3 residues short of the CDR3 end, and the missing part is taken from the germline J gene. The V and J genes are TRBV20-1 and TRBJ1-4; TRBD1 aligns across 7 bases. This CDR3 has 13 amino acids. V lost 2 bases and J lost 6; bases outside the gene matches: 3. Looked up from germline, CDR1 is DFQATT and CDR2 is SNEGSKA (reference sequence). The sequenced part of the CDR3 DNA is TGCAGTGCTAGAAAGGGGGCAGATGAAAAA. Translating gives CSARKGADEK. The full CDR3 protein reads CSARKGADEKLFF.

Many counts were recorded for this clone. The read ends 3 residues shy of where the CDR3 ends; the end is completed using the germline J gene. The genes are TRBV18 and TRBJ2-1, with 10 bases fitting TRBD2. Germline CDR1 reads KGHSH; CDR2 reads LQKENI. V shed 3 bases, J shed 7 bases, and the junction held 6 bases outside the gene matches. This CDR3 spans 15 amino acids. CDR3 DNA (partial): TGTGCCAGCTCACCGAGCGGGGGGGCGTCGAATGAG. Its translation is CASSPSGGASNE. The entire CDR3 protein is CASSPSGGASNEQFF.

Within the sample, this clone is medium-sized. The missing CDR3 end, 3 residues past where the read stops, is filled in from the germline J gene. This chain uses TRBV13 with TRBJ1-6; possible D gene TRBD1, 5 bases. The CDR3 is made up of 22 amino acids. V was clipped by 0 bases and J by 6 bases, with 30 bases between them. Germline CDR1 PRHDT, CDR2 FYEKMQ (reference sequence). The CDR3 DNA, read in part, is TGTGCCAGCAGCTTAGGCAGGGAGGACCTCTACCGTTTTTTGGGATCTAATTCACCC. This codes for CASSLGREDLYRFLGSNSP. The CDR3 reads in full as CASSLGREDLYRFLGSNSPLHF.

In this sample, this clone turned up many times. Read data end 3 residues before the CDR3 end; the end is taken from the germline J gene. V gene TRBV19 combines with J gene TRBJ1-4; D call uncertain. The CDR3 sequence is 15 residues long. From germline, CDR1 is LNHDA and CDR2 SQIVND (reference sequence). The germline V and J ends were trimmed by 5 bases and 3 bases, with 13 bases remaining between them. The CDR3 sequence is CASSYEEGSNEKLFF. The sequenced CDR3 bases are TGTGCCAGTAGTTACGAGGAGGGTTCTAATGAAAAA.

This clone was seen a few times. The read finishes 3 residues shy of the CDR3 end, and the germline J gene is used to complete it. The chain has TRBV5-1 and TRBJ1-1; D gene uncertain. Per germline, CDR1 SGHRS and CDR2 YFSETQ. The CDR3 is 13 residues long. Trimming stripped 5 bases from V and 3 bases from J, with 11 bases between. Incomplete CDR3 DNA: TGCGCCAGCAGATTGCGTTTCGACACTGAA. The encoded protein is CASRLRFDTE. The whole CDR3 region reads CASRLRFDTEAFF.

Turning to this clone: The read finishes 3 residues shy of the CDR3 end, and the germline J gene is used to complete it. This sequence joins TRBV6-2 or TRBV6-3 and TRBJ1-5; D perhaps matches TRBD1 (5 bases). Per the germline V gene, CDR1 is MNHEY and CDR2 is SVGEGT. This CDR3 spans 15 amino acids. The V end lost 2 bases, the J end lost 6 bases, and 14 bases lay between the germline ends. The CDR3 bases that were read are TGTGCCAGCAGTTACCCCAGGGCGGTAGCTCAGCCC. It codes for CASSYPRAVAQP. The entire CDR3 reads CASSYPRAVAQPQHF.